The clone carrying this TCR beta chain came up once. Germline CDR1 is SGHTA and CDR2 is FQGNSA. The CDR3 has 15 residues. V trimming: 8 bases; J trimming: 6 bases; junction bases outside the gene matches: 13. The protocol was immunoSEQ multiplex PCR, while the TCRdb copy is restricted to in-frame clones and leaves out a portion. In the table there are 39,000 or so clones, about 89% of which are singletons. This entry belongs to a study of blood T cell repertoires in COVID-19. The sequencing sample was made of peripheral blood. V is TRBV7-2 and J is TRBJ2-7, with 10 bases aligning to TRBD1. The receptor was derived from a human donor in a cohort sampled during active COVID-19. In DNA form, the CDR3 reads TGTGCCAGCGCCCGACAGGGGGCATCTGGTTCCGAGCAGTACTTC. It encodes CASARQGASGSEQYF.